The 25 T cell receptor beta chains presented below share a single source sample, sequenced in a study of blood T cells in healthy people across ages. The use of a sample-barcoded 5' primer and a J-beta primer mix characterized a second PCR of roughly 6 to 12 cycles. MiXCR, applied by TCRdb to the 5' RACE reads, yields one record per CDR3 protein. This sample has over 1,300,000 distinct CDR3 sequences, with around 55% found just once. The sequenced sample was blood. The receptors stem from a man younger than 35 in good health.

The chain links TRBV11-2 to TRBJ2-7, with a tentative D call TRBD2 (5 bases). The V end lost 0 bases, the J end lost 3 bases, and 9 bases lay between the germline ends. This CDR3 contains 14 residues. Per germline, CDR1 SGHAT and CDR2 FQNNGV. This CDR3 reads CASSLDLAHYEQYF. CDR3 nucleotides: TGTGCCAGCAGCTTAGATCTAGCCCACTACGAGCAGTACTTC. Full variable domain (rest looked up from reference TRBV11-2 and TRBJ2-7): EAGVAQSPRYKIIEKRQSVAFWCNPISGHATLYWYQQILGQGPKLLIQFQNNGVVDDSQLPKDRFSAERLKGVDSTLKIQPAKLEDSAVYLCASSLDLAHYEQYFGPGTRLTVT.

V usage is TRBV7-6 and J usage is TRBJ2-5, with D possibly matching TRBD1 (5 bases). The J call may be faulty, since TRBJ2-7 better matches the DNA end. The CDR3 is 14 residues long. Germline-derived CDR1 and CDR2 are SGHVS and FNYEAQ. CDR3 bases: TGTGCCAGCAGCTTAGTTGCAGGGTTAAGCGAGCAGTACTTC. It translates to CASSLVAGLSEQYF.

The rearrangement joins TRBV10-3 to TRBJ1-6; D may be TRBD1 (5 bases). The CDR3 has 12 residues. Germline V lookup: CDR1 ENHRY, CDR2 SYGVKD. V was trimmed by 10 bases and J by 8 bases, leaving 12 bases between them. The CDR3 region is CATTGGDSPLHF. The CDR3 DNA reads as TGTGCCACGACGGGGGGGGATTCACCCCTCCACTTT.

The V and J genes are TRBV11-2 and TRBJ2-7; D remains unclear. This CDR3 spans 12 amino acids. V lost 2 bases, J lost 5 bases, and 7 bases lay in between. Germline V gene sequence: CDR1 SGHAT, CDR2 FQNNGV. This chain's CDR3 is CASSLMGNEQYF. The CDR3 DNA sequence: TGTGCCAGCAGCTTAATGGGTAACGAGCAGTACTTC.

The J gene is TRBJ1-1, the V gene TRBV4-1, with 8 bases aligning to TRBD1. Germline V lookup: CDR1 MGHRA, CDR2 YSYEKL. Losses at the gene ends were 3 bases for V and 1 base for J; bases not matched to a gene: 4. The CDR3 length is 15 residues. The CDR3 bases are TGCGCCAGCAGCCACCTGGGACAGGAGAACACTGAAGCTTTCTTT. Its protein product is CASSHLGQENTEAFF.

This chain uses TRBV30 with TRBJ2-7; D ambiguous. CDR1 GTSNPN and CDR2 SVGIG come from the germline V gene (reference sequence). Trimming stripped 1 base from V and 5 bases from J, with 6 bases between. This CDR3 spans 11 amino acids. The CDR3 bases are TGTGCCTGGAGTGGGGTAAACGAGCAGTACTTC. Protein sequence: CAWSGVNEQYF.

This rearrangement joins TRBV4-1 to TRBJ2-7, with D possibly TRBD1 on 6 matching bases. V was shortened by 3 bases and J by 7 bases, with 13 bases between the two germline ends. The CDR3 is made up of 13 amino acids. Germline CDR1 MGHRA, CDR2 YSYEKL. CDR3 sequence reads: CASSQGQVWEQYF. CDR3 nucleotide sequence: TGCGCCAGCAGCCAGGGACAAGTCTGGGAGCAGTACTTC.

The chain employs TRBV5-5 and TRBJ2-1; D assignment may be TRBD1 or TRBD2 (6 bases each). CDR3 length equals 17 residues. Trimming cost V 6 bases and J 1 base, with 20 bases left between them. Germline assignment: CDR1 SGHKS and CDR2 YYEKEE (reference sequence). The CDR3 DNA reads TGTGCCAGCAAAACTCGAGGGGGAGGCGGTTCCTACAATGAGCAGTTCTTC. Translating gives CASKTRGGGGSYNEQFF.

The chain carries TRBV19 and TRBJ1-5, with D perhaps matching TRBD1 (5 bases). Trimming removed 8 bases from V and 4 bases from J, with 15 bases in between. Per germline, CDR1 LNHDA and CDR2 SQIVND (reference sequence). This CDR3 has 14 residues. In DNA form, the CDR3 reads TGTGCCAGTTCGTGGTTACAGGAAAATCAGCCCCAGCATTTT. Translation: CASSWLQENQPQHF.

Comment on this clonotype: One junction end disagrees with the germline gene, perhaps due to a read error. This chain connects TRBV5-1 to TRBJ2-1, with 8 bases lining up with TRBD1. CDR1 and CDR2 from the germline V gene are SGHRS and YFSETQ. The CDR3 sequence is 16 residues long. The CDR3 spells CASSSTPGGSHNEQFF. In nucleotides, the CDR3 is TGCGCCAGCAGCTCCACTCCAGGGGGCTCCCACAATGAGCAGTTCTTC. Based on the CDR3 plus reference TRBV5-1 and TRBJ2-1, the full variable domain is KAGVTQTPRYLIKTRGQQVTLSCSPISGHRSVSWYQQTPGQGLQFLFEYFSETQRNKGNFPGRFSGRQFSNSRSEMNVSTLELGDSALYLCASSSTPGGSHNEQFFGPGTRLTVL.

A word on this clonotype: The junction departs from the called germline gene at one end, perhaps through a read error. The chain is built from TRBV27 and TRBJ2-7; 11 nucleotides agree with TRBD2. The CDR3 loop spans 14 amino acids. The V gene's germline CDR1 is MNHEY and CDR2 SMNVEV (reference sequence). The CDR3 region has the DNA TGTGCCGGCAGTTTAGCGGGAGGGCCCAACGAGCAGTACTTC. Residues: CAGSLAGGPNEQYF.

CDR3 DNA: TGTGCCAGCAGCTTATTCGTGACAGGGAGCTCTGGCTACACCTTC. This sequence encodes CASSLFVTGSSGYTF. The chain has TRBV7-2 and TRBJ1-2, with 7 bases identical to TRBD1. Unmatched junction bases numbered 10, after V lost 2 bases and J lost 7 bases. The CDR3 is 15 residues long. Germline CDR1 and CDR2: SGHTA and FQGNSA.

V and J are TRBV5-1 and TRBJ2-7; TRBD1 matches at 9 bases. Per germline, CDR1 SGHRS and CDR2 YFSETQ. The CDR3 contains 16 residues. Losses at the gene ends were 0 bases for V and 2 bases for J; bases not matched to a gene: 6. The CDR3 sequence: CASSLGGQGGTYEQYF. The CDR3 DNA sequence: TGCGCCAGCAGCTTGGGGGGACAGGGCGGAACCTACGAGCAGTACTTC.

The rearrangement links TRBV3-1 to TRBJ1-2, with TRBD1 as a possible D gene (6 bases). Germline CDR1 and CDR2: LGHDT and YNNKEL (reference sequence). CDR3 length: 13 amino acids. Trimming took 5 bases from V and 7 from J, leaving 14 bases between them. CDR3 residues: CASSYNRVSGYTF. The CDR3 coding sequence is TGTGCCAGCAGCTATAACAGGGTATCTGGCTACACCTTC.

The chain uses TRBV7-2 and TRBJ1-2; D not resolved. V gave up 7 bases and J gave up 8 bases, with 20 bases separating them. This CDR3 has 14 amino acids. Germline lookup yields CDR1 SGHTA and CDR2 FQGNSA. CDR3 in amino acids: CASTRTTRPSGYTF. As DNA, the CDR3 is TGTGCCAGCACACGAACCACACGGCCTTCGGGCTACACCTTC.

This chain joins TRBV6-6 and TRBJ2-5; 9 bases are a match to TRBD1. The CDR3 extends over 16 amino acids. Germline CDR1 and CDR2: MNHNY and SVGAGI (reference sequence). The ends lost 5 bases at V and 11 bases at J; junction bases unmatched: 18. CDR3 residues: CASSAGTGTVWNEQYF. The DNA for the CDR3 is TGTGCCAGCAGTGCCGGGACAGGGACGGTCTGGAATGAGCAGTACTTC.

The rearrangement links TRBV20-1 to TRBJ2-2, with 8 positions matching TRBD2. Looked up from germline, CDR1 is DFQATT and CDR2 is SNEGSKA (reference sequence). V dropped 5 bases and J dropped 6; count of bases not matched to a gene: 8. This CDR3 has 14 residues. This chain's CDR3 is CSALGLAGPGELFF. The DNA of the CDR3 is TGCAGTGCTTTAGGGCTAGCGGGTCCCGGGGAGCTGTTTTTT.

With respect to this clonotype: One end of the junction fails to match germline, which may point to a read error. V and J are TRBV12-3 or TRBV12-4 and TRBJ2-1; D not certain. CDR3 size: 14 residues. The CDR3 sequence: CAGSPHSSYNEQFF. The CDR3 nucleotides read TGTGCCGGCAGTCCCCACAGCTCCTACAATGAGCAGTTCTTC.

V usage is TRBV12-3 or TRBV12-4 and J usage is TRBJ1-4; 9 bases fit TRBD1. This CDR3 is built from 14 residues. V lost 5 bases to trimming and J lost 10 bases; unmatched junction nucleotides: 8. The CDR3 is CASSGDRETRKLFF. As DNA, the CDR3 is TGTGCCAGCAGTGGGGACAGGGAAACTAGAAAACTGTTTTTT.

This clonotype has just a few counts. The chain couples TRBV5-1 to TRBJ2-4; D is tentatively TRBD1 or TRBD2 (5 bases each). Matching the DNA end better, TRBJ2-7 makes the J call doubtful. This CDR3 has 15 amino acids. Germline CDR1 is SGHRS and CDR2 is YFSETQ. DNA for the CDR3: TGCGCCAGCAGCTCTGACCGGGACGGGACCTACGAGCAGTACTTC. It specifies CASSSDRDGTYEQYF.

The genes are TRBV7-9 and TRBJ1-1, with 7 bases lining up with TRBD1. With 5 bases clipped from V and 0 bases from J, the junction kept 3 bases outside the gene matches. Germline CDR1 and CDR2: SEHNR and FQNEAQ (reference sequence). This CDR3 spans 14 amino acids. Written as DNA, the CDR3 is TGTGCCAGCAGCCCCGGACAGGTGAACACTGAAGCTTTCTTT. It encodes CASSPGQVNTEAFF. The complete variable domain, with remaining parts taken from reference TRBV7-9 and TRBJ1-1, reads DTGVSQNPRHKITKRGQNVTFRCDPISEHNRLYWYRQTLGQGPEFLTYFQNEAQLEKSRLLSDRFSAERPKGSFSTLEIQRTEQGDSAMYLCASSPGQVNTEAFFGQGTRLTVV.

This clonotype was observed a few times. The chain links TRBV5-5 to TRBJ2-7; D is unclear. CDR3 length: 14 residues. V was clipped by 3 bases and J by 0 bases, with 10 bases between them. The V gene's germline CDR1 is SGHKS and CDR2 YYEKEE (reference sequence). The CDR3 sequence: CASSSNDNSYEQYF. The DNA of the CDR3 is TGTGCCAGCAGCTCTAACGACAACTCCTACGAGCAGTACTTC.

The rearrangement uses TRBV28 and TRBJ2-7; tentatively, D is TRBD2 (5 bases). The germline V and J ends were trimmed by 7 bases and 0 bases, with 10 bases remaining between them. This CDR3 comprises 13 residues. Germline V gene sequence: CDR1 MDHEN, CDR2 SYDVKM. CDR3 protein: CASTAGFSYEQYF. Here the CDR3 DNA reads TGTGCCAGCACCGCGGGTTTCTCCTACGAGCAGTACTTC.

Here the CDR3 DNA reads TGTGCCAGCAGTCCCCGAGGACAGGCAACTGGCTACACCTTC. Protein sequence: CASSPRGQATGYTF. This chain connects TRBV27 to TRBJ1-2, with TRBD1 identical over 7 bases. The CDR3 sequence is 14 residues long. Germline-derived CDR1 and CDR2 are MNHEY and SMNVEV (reference sequence). V gave up 5 bases and J gave up 7 bases; unmatched junction bases: 10.

This chain joins TRBV15 and TRBJ1-1; D unclear. CDR1 and CDR2 (germline): LNHNV, YYDKDF (reference sequence). Trimming stripped 1 base from V and 6 bases from J, with 9 bases between. The CDR3 contains 13 residues. The CDR3 DNA reads as TGTGCCACCAGCAGAGCCTTCTTCTCTGAAGCTTTCTTT. It encodes CATSRAFFSEAFF.